Shown below are 10 T cell receptor beta chains from a single sample sequenced in a study of CD8 T cells in ankylosing spondylitis. The study, taken as a whole, reports: Blood of patients with ankylosing spondylitis appeared to be characterized by a TCR beta motif of 8 or 9 highly homologous variants.

MiXCR, run by TCRdb on the 5' RACE reads, gives a single entry per CDR3 protein. The sample lists 400,000 or so distinct CDR3 sequences, 25% to 30% occurring once. Their specific antigens are unknown. The sample comprised blood, either unsorted or a sorted T cell fraction (not recorded which). The origin of the receptors is a male donor with ankylosing spondylitis.

The chain joins TRBV24-1 to TRBJ2-1; D remains unclear. The CDR3 runs to 13 residues. Trimming shortened V by 6 bases and J by 10 bases, and 15 bases separated the two germline ends. CDR1 and CDR2 (germline): KGHDR, SFDVKD. The DNA of the CDR3 is TGTGCCACCAGTCTAAAGGGATCCAGGGAGCAGTTCTTC. Encoded protein: CATSLKGSREQFF.

This clonotype was counted only a few times. The rearrangement links TRBV24-1 to TRBJ2-1; possibly TRBD2 for D (6 bases). This CDR3 spans 17 amino acids. The germline V and J ends were trimmed by 5 bases and 0 bases, with 16 bases remaining between them. Germline loops: CDR1 KGHDR, CDR2 SFDVKD. DNA for the CDR3: TGTGCCACCAGTGCCCCTCTTGCGGGGAGCTCCTACAATGAGCAGTTCTTC. This translates into CATSAPLAGSSYNEQFF.

CDR3 sequence: CASSLARGAQETQYF. For the CDR3, the DNA is TGTGCCAGCAGCTTAGCTAGGGGGGCCCAAGAGACCCAGTACTTC. This rearrangement joins TRBV7-2 to TRBJ2-5; D is tentatively TRBD1 or TRBD2 (6 bases each). V lost 0 bases and J lost 1, with 9 bases in between. Germline CDR1 and CDR2: SGHTA and FQGNSA. The CDR3 spans 15 residues. Together with reference TRBV7-2 and TRBJ2-5, the CDR3 gives the full variable domain: GAGVSQSPSNKVTEKGKDVELRCDPISGHTALYWYRQSLGQGLEFLIYFQGNSAPDKSGLPSDRFSAERTGGSVSTLTIQRTQQEDSAVYLCASSLARGAQETQYFGPGTRLLVL.

The chain is built from TRBV3-1 and TRBJ2-5, with a possible D match to TRBD1 (5 bases). This CDR3 contains 15 residues. The V end was cut by 0 bases, the J end by 3 bases, with 11 bases between. Germline loops: CDR1 LGHDT, CDR2 YNNKEL (reference sequence). DNA for the CDR3: TGTGCCAGCAGCCAAGATGGCAGGGTGGAAGAGACCCAGTACTTC. Translating it yields CASSQDGRVEETQYF.

This chain connects TRBV13 to TRBJ1-1, with D maybe TRBD1 (5 bases). The CDR3 loop spans 16 amino acids. Germline V gene sequence: CDR1 PRHDT, CDR2 FYEKMQ (reference sequence). V lost 6 bases and J lost 6, with 23 bases in between. The CDR3 loop is CASSQGGGTLFSEAFF. The CDR3 region has the DNA TGTGCCAGCAGTCAAGGCGGGGGGACCTTATTTTCTGAAGCTTTCTTT.

This clonotype has only a few counts. This chain connects TRBV20-1 to TRBJ2-7; the match to TRBD2 covers 12 bases. The CDR3 contains 14 residues. Germline loops: CDR1 DFQATT, CDR2 SNEGSKA (reference sequence). Trimming cost V 7 bases and J 8 bases; bases outside gene matches: 12. This chain's CDR3 is CSEPTSGSRLKQYV. In DNA form, the CDR3 reads TGCAGTGAACCGACTAGCGGGAGTCGGTTGAAGCAGTACGTC.

V is TRBV7-9 and J is TRBJ1-5; 9 positions match TRBD1. Germline lookup yields CDR1 SEHNR and CDR2 FQNEAQ (reference sequence). This CDR3 spans 17 amino acids. The ends lost 1 base at V and 6 bases at J; junction bases unmatched: 10. The CDR3 here is CASSLGGQGSRSQPQHF. Here the CDR3 DNA reads TGTGCCAGCAGCTTAGGTGGACAGGGGAGTCGTAGTCAGCCCCAGCATTTT. The variable domain in full, completed from reference TRBV7-9 and TRBJ1-5, reads DTGVSQNPRHKITKRGQNVTFRCDPISEHNRLYWYRQTLGQGPEFLTYFQNEAQLEKSRLLSDRFSAERPKGSFSTLEIQRTEQGDSAMYLCASSLGGQGSRSQPQHFGDGTRLSIL.

A few counts support this clonotype. The chain has TRBV20-1 and TRBJ2-1; D unresolved. Trimming removed 5 bases from V and 9 bases from J, with 11 bases in between. The CDR3 length is 11 residues. Germline V gene sequence: CDR1 DFQATT, CDR2 SNEGSKA (reference sequence). CDR3 residues: CSAGIGGEQFF. Written as DNA, the CDR3 is TGCAGTGCTGGTATAGGTGGTGAGCAGTTCTTC.

The chain combines TRBV3-1 with TRBJ2-1; D gene ambiguous. The germline CDR1 and CDR2 sequences are LGHDT and YNNKEL (reference sequence). Trimming took 0 bases from V and 4 from J, leaving 7 bases between them. This CDR3 is 14 amino acids long. The CDR3 sequence is CASSQEVGYNEQFF. The CDR3, as DNA: TGTGCCAGCAGCCAAGAGGTGGGTTACAATGAGCAGTTCTTC.

This clonotype appeared a few times. J is TRBJ2-5 and V is TRBV5-1, with 9 bases matching TRBD2. In germline, CDR1 is SGHRS, CDR2 YFSETQ. Trimming took 4 bases from V and 3 from J; bases not matched to a gene: 10. CDR3 length equals 16 residues. Written as DNA, the CDR3 is TGCGCCAGCAGCCCCCAAAGCGTAGCGGGAGAAGAGACCCAGTACTTC. Encoded protein: CASSPQSVAGEETQYF.